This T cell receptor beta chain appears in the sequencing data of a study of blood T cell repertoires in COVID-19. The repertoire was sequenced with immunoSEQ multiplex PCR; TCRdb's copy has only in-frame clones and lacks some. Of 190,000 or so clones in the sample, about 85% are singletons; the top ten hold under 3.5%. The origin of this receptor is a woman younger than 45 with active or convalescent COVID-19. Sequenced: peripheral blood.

The CDR3 region is CASSLLAGVQGEQFF. The CDR3 coding sequence is TGTGCCAGCAGCTTACTAGCGGGAGTTCAGGGTGAGCAGTTCTTC. The chain uses TRBV7-9 and TRBJ2-1, with TRBD2 matching 10 bases. The CDR3 spans 15 residues. Trimming at V came to 2 bases and at J to 9 bases, leaving 7 bases not matched to a gene. The germline CDR1 and CDR2 sequences are SEHNR and FQNEAQ (reference sequence).